This TCR beta chain was retrieved from a study of CD8+ T cells in alopecia areata (dated by TCRdb to the late 2010s). For context, the study as a whole: In both human patients and the C3H/HeJ mouse model, the study applied high-throughput TCRbeta sequencing to look at T cell clonal expansion in alopecia areata. Scalp tissue and sorted CD4+ and CD8+ peripheral blood T cells from patchy and totalis/universalis alopecia areata patients and from healthy controls were covered by human TCRbeta sequencing. Clonality in the scalp was compared among normal scalp (n=4), patchy alopecia areata scalp (n=8), and alopecia totalis/universalis scalp (n=8). The RNA source kit depended on sample type: the PAXgene miRNA kit for fixed scalp, the miRNeasy kit for PBMCs, and the RNeasy kit for mouse skin. TCRbeta CDR3 regions were amplified by immunoSEQ multiplex PCR using 35 Vbeta forward and 13 Jbeta reverse primers. General findings and caveats noted by the study authors: Scalp TCR repertoire analysis is complicated because resident alphabeta T cells in normal human skin are also sequenced, whereas mouse skin is dominated by gammadelta T cells. Compared with normal scalp, lesional scalp had higher clonality and more expanded CD8+ clones, particularly in alopecia totalis/universalis, a pattern that suggests antigenic drive. Compared with mice, TCR sequences shared between patients were less clear, possibly partly because of HLA diversity across the patient population.

Per the germline V gene (reference sequence), SEHNR is the CDR1 and FQNEAQ is the CDR2. V and J are truncated by 6 bases and 0 bases respectively, leaving an intervening sequence of 8 bases. The CDR3, cysteine through phenylalanine, is 13 amino acids long. The entry retains the CDR3 DNA only, 39 bases that are in frame from base 1. In regard to this clone: Its antigen remains undetermined. No base-level quality is on record; no much larger clone is a single base apart.

PBMCs were isolated by density centrifugation and stained for CD3, CD4 and CD8, after which CD4+ and CD8+ T cells were sorted on a FACSAria. Unaffected controls provided scalp biopsies and blood samples. Receptors were amplified or captured by the immunoSEQ multiplex PCR assay. For TCR sequencing, RNA was extracted from every sample and reverse transcribed into cDNA to serve as template. First-strand cDNA was synthesized with SuperScript III using a 2:1 mix of oligo-dT and random hexamers. A synthetic immune receptor repertoire was used to gauge amplification bias, and whatever bias remained was removed computationally. Turning to the authors' computational methods: After raw reads were preprocessed to remove errors, the CDR3 was defined following IMGT conventions as running from the conserved cysteine to phenylalanine. To get clonality, Shannon entropy was normalized by log2 of the number of productive unique TCRs and the result was subtracted from 1. CD4 or CD8 identity of scalp clones was inferred by cross-referencing scalp TCRbeta sequences with sorted blood CD4 and CD8 repertoires. TCRdb took this table from immuneACCESS and kept in-frame rearrangements with V and J called. Such tables lack part of the clones; where checked against another copy, unresolved V genes explain under half of the gap, and the rest is unexplained. That table furnishes V, J and clone size, whereas the DNA furnished D and trimming. Across this sample there are around 100,000 clones, with 45% to 60% seen only once. The biggest ten clones account for 8.8% of the sample.

Here the chain combines TRBV7-9 and TRBJ1-2; TRBD1 is a possible D gene, resting on 6 matching bases. This clonotype originated in a human donor in good health. The specimen was CD4+ T cells sorted from blood. The DNA sequence is TGTGCCAGCAGTTCAGGGGCTAACTATGGCTACACCTTC. Translated, it reads CASSSGANYGYTF.